Listed below are T cell receptor beta chains from one sample, sequenced in a study of metastatic and nonmetastatic thyroid tumors. With MiXCR, TCRdb reprocessed the PCR reads. The sample consists of around 23,000 clones, around 28% of them appearing once. Sequencing used blood. All receptors derive from a male donor with papillary thyroid cancer or a benign thyroid nodule (not recorded which). Some clones in this sample may be carry-over from other donors' samples. Each CDR3 is given with its conserved first and last residue. Each record gives: J gene, V gene, CDR3 length, CDR3 protein.

J gene: TRBJ2-3
V gene: TRBV27
CDR3 length: 15
CDR3 protein: CASTLGSSFLDAQYF

J gene: TRBJ2-1
V gene: TRBV27
CDR3 length: 16
CDR3 protein: CASSSEREVSYNEQFF

J gene: TRBJ2-7
V gene: TRBV27
CDR3 length: 13
CDR3 protein: CASSIGTLYEQYF

J gene: TRBJ2-3
V gene: TRBV20-1
CDR3 length: 15
CDR3 protein: CSARDWGASTDTQYF

J gene: TRBJ2-1
V gene: TRBV19
CDR3 length: 15
CDR3 protein: CASSSRGITYNEQFF

J gene: TRBJ1-2
V gene: TRBV27
CDR3 length: 13
CDR3 protein: CASRRDSESGNTF

J gene: TRBJ2-7
V gene: TRBV4-1
CDR3 length: 16
CDR3 protein: CARSQDARAGPYEQYF

J gene: TRBJ2-7
V gene: TRBV9
CDR3 length: 15
CDR3 protein: CASSVTSGGGYEQYF

J gene: TRBJ2-1
V gene: TRBV4-3
CDR3 length: 15
CDR3 protein: CASSQDADRYNEQFF

J gene: TRBJ2-1
V gene: TRBV28
CDR3 length: 11
CDR3 protein: CASRLLNEQFF

J gene: TRBJ1-2
V gene: TRBV14
CDR3 length: 12
CDR3 protein: CASSQGYYGYTF

J gene: TRBJ1-2
V gene: TRBV28
CDR3 length: 15
CDR3 protein: CASVRPGQGSYGYTF

J gene: TRBJ2-1
V gene: TRBV7-2
CDR3 length: 16
CDR3 protein: CASSLVGTGGHNEQFF

J gene: TRBJ2-7
V gene: TRBV7-2
CDR3 length: 14
CDR3 protein: CSSSLGQVPYEQYF

J gene: TRBJ2-7
V gene: TRBV7-2
CDR3 length: 14
CDR3 protein: CASNLRDRTYEQYF

J gene: TRBJ2-7
V gene: TRBV10-3
CDR3 length: 11
CDR3 protein: CAIGGAYEQYF

J gene: TRBJ1-1
V gene: TRBV20-1
CDR3 length: 15
CDR3 protein: CSALSSRDMNTEAFF

J gene: TRBJ2-2
V gene: TRBV4-2
CDR3 length: 16
CDR3 protein: CGSSHAKSLNTGELFF

J gene: TRBJ2-5
V gene: TRBV5-1
CDR3 length: 15
CDR3 protein: CASSLGSGPRETQYF